This TCR beta chain comes out of a study of cytomegalovirus exposure and HLA in healthy donors. Germline loops: CDR1 SNHLY, CDR2 FYNNEI. V lost 8 bases and J 2 bases, leaving 16 bases between the germline ends. This CDR3 has 15 amino acids. Generated by immunoSEQ multiplex PCR, the TCRdb table keeps only in-frame clones and is missing some. The sample has about 160,000 clones, around nine tenths seen once. The sequencing input was PBMCs. This sequence joins TRBV2 and TRBJ1-3, with D possibly matching TRBD1 (5 bases). This receptor was identified in a man aged 18-30 years in good health and CMV-seronegative. The CDR3 loop is CASLWEGPTGNTIYF. CDR3 sequence (DNA): TGTGCCAGCCTCTGGGAGGGGCCCACTGGAAACACCATATATTTT.